This is a list of T cell receptor beta chains from one sample in a study of blood T cell repertoires in COVID-19. Using immunoSEQ multiplex PCR, the repertoire was profiled, and TCRdb retains in-frame clones only, with some absent. The sample yields about 250,000 clones, about 85% seen once. The sample taken for sequencing was PBMCs or T cells enriched from blood (not recorded which). The receptors derive from a woman in her 50s who had recovered from COVID-19. Both conserved end residues are part of each CDR3. Fields, in order: D gene, J gene, V gene, clone size, CDR3 protein, CDR3 DNA. The D gene is left open where the match is weak. Size values are once, few and many counts, or a class for expanded clones, and some rows have none.

d_call: TRBD1; j_call: TRBJ1-5; v_call: TRBV7-8; clone_size: once; cdr3_aa: CASSLSLDRHQPQHF; cdr3_nt: TGTGCCAGCAGCTTATCCCTGGACAGGCATCAGCCCCAGCATTTT
d_call: TRBD1; j_call: TRBJ1-2; v_call: TRBV6-5; clone_size: -; cdr3_aa: CASSSTPGQGNYGYTF; cdr3_nt: TGTGCCAGCAGTTCAACTCCGGGACAGGGGAACTATGGCTACACCTTC
d_call: TRBD2; j_call: TRBJ2-7; v_call: TRBV27; clone_size: -; cdr3_aa: CASRLAGVGEQYF; cdr3_nt: TGTGCCAGCAGACTAGCGGGAGTTGGAGAGCAGTACTTC
d_call: -; j_call: TRBJ2-7; v_call: TRBV7-2; clone_size: -; cdr3_aa: CASSLDRGETYEQYF; cdr3_nt: TGTGCCAGCAGCTTAGATCGGGGAGAGACCTACGAGCAGTACTTC
d_call: -; j_call: TRBJ1-2; v_call: TRBV27; clone_size: -; cdr3_aa: CASSGDPGGYTF; cdr3_nt: TGTGCCAGCAGTGGGGATCCGGGAGGCTACACCTTC
d_call: -; j_call: TRBJ1-6; v_call: TRBV27; clone_size: once; cdr3_aa: CASSFPGSPLHF; cdr3_nt: TGTGCCAGCAGTTTCCCAGGATCACCCCTCCACTTT
d_call: TRBD1; j_call: TRBJ2-7; v_call: TRBV5-1; clone_size: -; cdr3_aa: CASSSGQASSYEQYF; cdr3_nt: TGCGCCAGCAGCTCCGGACAGGCGAGCTCCTACGAGCAGTACTTC
d_call: TRBD1; j_call: TRBJ1-1; v_call: TRBV5-6; clone_size: -; cdr3_aa: CASRGPDRSNTEAFF; cdr3_nt: TGTGCCAGCAGAGGACCGGACAGGTCGAACACTGAAGCTTTCTTT
d_call: TRBD2; j_call: TRBJ2-1; v_call: TRBV19; clone_size: -; cdr3_aa: CASSRSGRASYNEQFF; cdr3_nt: TGTGCCAGTAGCCGAAGCGGGAGGGCCTCCTACAATGAGCAGTTCTTC
d_call: TRBD2; j_call: TRBJ2-3; v_call: TRBV9; clone_size: -; cdr3_aa: CASSVPGGSTDTQYF; cdr3_nt: TGTGCCAGCAGCGTACCGGGAGGGAGCACAGATACGCAGTATTTT
d_call: TRBD1; j_call: TRBJ1-6; v_call: TRBV6-1; clone_size: -; cdr3_aa: CASSAASDRGIVIDNSPLHF; cdr3_nt: TGTGCCAGCAGTGCGGCATCGGACAGGGGAATTGTTATCGATAATTCACCCCTCCACTTT
d_call: TRBD1; j_call: TRBJ1-2; v_call: TRBV28; clone_size: -; cdr3_aa: CASRRGRGQSYDYTF; cdr3_nt: TGTGCCAGCAGAAGAGGCAGGGGGCAGAGCTATGACTACACCTTC
d_call: TRBD1; j_call: TRBJ1-6; v_call: TRBV2; clone_size: -; cdr3_aa: CASSPMDRASPLHF; cdr3_nt: TGTGCCAGCAGTCCAATGGACAGGGCCTCACCCCTCCACTTT
d_call: -; j_call: TRBJ2-7; v_call: TRBV28; clone_size: -; cdr3_aa: CASSLQPSSYEQYF; cdr3_nt: TGTGCCAGCAGTTTACAACCTAGCTCCTACGAGCAGTACTTC
d_call: -; j_call: TRBJ1-2; v_call: TRBV3-1/TRBV3-2; clone_size: -; cdr3_aa: CASSQVQAYGYTF; cdr3_nt: TGTGCCAGCAGCCAAGTGCAGGCCTATGGCTACACCTTC
d_call: -; j_call: TRBJ1-2; v_call: TRBV30; clone_size: -; cdr3_aa: CAWSTYRETFGYTF; cdr3_nt: TGTGCCTGGAGTACCTATAGGGAGACGTTTGGCTACACCTTC
d_call: -; j_call: TRBJ1-5; v_call: TRBV28; clone_size: -; cdr3_aa: CASIPSGASNQPQHF; cdr3_nt: TGTGCCAGCATTCCTAGTGGGGCCAGCAATCAGCCCCAGCATTTT
d_call: -; j_call: TRBJ1-6; v_call: TRBV18; clone_size: -; cdr3_aa: CASSSEIPGPSYNSPLHF; cdr3_nt: TGTGCCAGCTCATCCGAAATTCCAGGGCCCTCCTATAATTCACCCCTCCACTTT
d_call: -; j_call: TRBJ1-5; v_call: TRBV30; clone_size: -; cdr3_aa: CAWSGVGGAQPQHF; cdr3_nt: TGTGCCTGGAGTGGAGTAGGTGGGGCTCAGCCCCAGCATTTT
d_call: -; j_call: TRBJ2-7; v_call: TRBV11-2; clone_size: -; cdr3_aa: CASKIRRAGAYEQYF; cdr3_nt: TGTGCCAGCAAAATACGCCGGGCAGGGGCCTACGAGCAGTACTTC
d_call: TRBD1; j_call: TRBJ2-7; v_call: TRBV30; clone_size: -; cdr3_aa: CAWSTGTGNQEQYF; cdr3_nt: TGTGCCTGGAGTACCGGGACAGGGAATCAGGAGCAGTACTTC
d_call: TRBD1; j_call: TRBJ1-1; v_call: TRBV19; clone_size: -; cdr3_aa: CASSIKGAQRDTEAFF; cdr3_nt: TGTGCCAGTAGTATTAAGGGGGCGCAGCGGGACACTGAAGCTTTCTTT
d_call: -; j_call: TRBJ1-5; v_call: TRBV3-1/TRBV3-2; clone_size: once; cdr3_aa: CASSKETGSNQPQHF; cdr3_nt: TGTGCCAGCAGCAAAGAGACAGGTAGCAATCAGCCCCAGCATTTT
d_call: -; j_call: TRBJ1-5; v_call: TRBV27; clone_size: -; cdr3_aa: CASRGQYSNQPQHF; cdr3_nt: TGTGCCAGCAGAGGACAGTATAGCAATCAGCCCCAGCATTTT
d_call: -; j_call: TRBJ2-1; v_call: TRBV9; clone_size: once; cdr3_aa: CASSETGGYNEQFF; cdr3_nt: TGTGCCAGCAGCGAGACAGGCGGGTACAATGAGCAGTTCTTC
d_call: TRBD1; j_call: TRBJ2-3; v_call: TRBV10-3; clone_size: -; cdr3_aa: CAISERQGSTDTQYF; cdr3_nt: TGTGCCATCAGTGAGAGACAGGGGAGTACAGATACGCAGTATTTT
d_call: -; j_call: TRBJ2-3; v_call: TRBV15; clone_size: -; cdr3_aa: CATSRQSGRTDTQYF; cdr3_nt: TGTGCCACCAGCAGACAAAGCGGGCGCACAGATACGCAGTATTTT
d_call: TRBD1; j_call: TRBJ2-1; v_call: TRBV28; clone_size: -; cdr3_aa: CASSFPGGQFF; cdr3_nt: TGTGCCAGCAGTTTTCCAGGGGGGCAGTTCTTC
d_call: -; j_call: TRBJ1-3; v_call: TRBV10-3; clone_size: -; cdr3_aa: CAISGNPGNTIYF; cdr3_nt: TGTGCCATCAGTGGTAATCCGGGAAACACCATATATTTT
d_call: -; j_call: TRBJ1-1; v_call: TRBV12-3/TRBV12-4; clone_size: -; cdr3_aa: CASSLAPRVEAFF; cdr3_nt: TGTGCCAGCAGTTTAGCTCCGAGGGTTGAAGCTTTCTTT
d_call: -; j_call: TRBJ2-1; v_call: TRBV3-1/TRBV3-2; clone_size: -; cdr3_aa: CASSQVAYEQFF; cdr3_nt: TGTGCCAGCAGCCAAGTGGCTTATGAGCAGTTCTTC
d_call: -; j_call: TRBJ1-6; v_call: TRBV6-1; clone_size: -; cdr3_aa: CASSDTYNSPLHF; cdr3_nt: TGTGCCAGCAGTGACACCTATAATTCACCCCTCCACTTT
d_call: -; j_call: TRBJ1-1; v_call: TRBV30; clone_size: -; cdr3_aa: CAWSVTGLFAEAFF; cdr3_nt: TGTGCCTGGAGTGTAACAGGTCTTTTCGCTGAAGCTTTCTTT
d_call: TRBD1; j_call: TRBJ1-3; v_call: TRBV4-1; clone_size: once; cdr3_aa: CASSQRTGMDGNTIYF; cdr3_nt: TGCGCCAGCAGCCAAAGGACAGGAATGGATGGAAACACCATATATTTT
d_call: TRBD2; j_call: TRBJ2-7; v_call: TRBV5-1; clone_size: once; cdr3_aa: CASSLGLAGISSYEQYF; cdr3_nt: TGCGCCAGCAGCTTGGGACTAGCGGGCATCAGCTCCTACGAGCAGTACTTC
d_call: TRBD1; j_call: TRBJ2-7; v_call: TRBV5-1; clone_size: -; cdr3_aa: CASSHGQDMYEQYF; cdr3_nt: TGCGCCAGCAGCCACGGACAGGACATGTACGAGCAGTACTTC
d_call: -; j_call: TRBJ1-2; v_call: TRBV4-1; clone_size: -; cdr3_aa: CASSQGAGDTAGYTF; cdr3_nt: TGCGCCAGCAGCCAAGGGGCAGGGGATACGGCTGGCTACACCTTC
d_call: TRBD1; j_call: TRBJ2-7; v_call: TRBV6-1; clone_size: -; cdr3_aa: CASSEAGQGYEQYF; cdr3_nt: TGTGCCAGCAGTGAAGCGGGACAGGGATACGAGCAGTACTTC
d_call: -; j_call: TRBJ2-2; v_call: TRBV18; clone_size: -; cdr3_aa: CASSPQATGELFF; cdr3_nt: TGTGCCAGCTCCCCGCAGGCGACCGGGGAGCTGTTTTTT
d_call: -; j_call: TRBJ1-1; v_call: TRBV18; clone_size: -; cdr3_aa: CASSPIRDTEAFF; cdr3_nt: TGTGCCAGCTCACCAATCAGGGATACTGAAGCTTTCTTT
d_call: -; j_call: TRBJ2-2; v_call: TRBV3-1/TRBV3-2; clone_size: once; cdr3_aa: CASSHATTSTGELFF; cdr3_nt: TGTGCCAGCAGCCATGCCACGACTAGCACCGGGGAGCTGTTTTTT
d_call: TRBD1; j_call: TRBJ1-2; v_call: TRBV7-2; clone_size: once; cdr3_aa: CASSLTGGVYGYTF; cdr3_nt: TGTGCCAGCAGCTTAACAGGGGGCGTTTATGGCTACACCTTC
d_call: -; j_call: TRBJ2-7; v_call: TRBV11-2; clone_size: -; cdr3_aa: CASSLVGDKLYEQYF; cdr3_nt: TGTGCCAGCAGCTTAGTAGGGGACAAACTCTACGAGCAGTACTTC
d_call: TRBD1; j_call: TRBJ1-1; v_call: TRBV28; clone_size: -; cdr3_aa: CASSPPGQGITEAFF; cdr3_nt: TGTGCCAGCAGTCCACCGGGACAGGGAATCACTGAAGCTTTCTTT
d_call: TRBD1; j_call: TRBJ2-2; v_call: TRBV3-1/TRBV3-2; clone_size: -; cdr3_aa: CASSSGTGSNTGELFF; cdr3_nt: TGTGCCAGCAGCTCAGGGACAGGGAGTAACACCGGGGAGCTGTTTTTT
d_call: -; j_call: TRBJ1-1; v_call: TRBV28; clone_size: -; cdr3_aa: CASKTARGTYFPTEAFF; cdr3_nt: TGTGCCAGCAAGACCGCCCGCGGGACCTACTTTCCGACTGAAGCTTTCTTT
d_call: -; j_call: TRBJ1-2; v_call: TRBV9; clone_size: -; cdr3_aa: CASSDSSTNLGHGYTF; cdr3_nt: TGTGCCAGCAGCGATTCTTCAACAAACCTGGGGCATGGCTACACCTTC
d_call: TRBD2; j_call: TRBJ2-2; v_call: TRBV11-2; clone_size: -; cdr3_aa: CASSLVSSGSLGTGELFF; cdr3_nt: TGTGCCAGCAGCTTAGTTTCTAGCGGGAGTTTGGGCACCGGGGAGCTGTTTTTT
d_call: TRBD1; j_call: TRBJ1-1; v_call: TRBV19; clone_size: -; cdr3_aa: CASRKRTGGLNTEAFF; cdr3_nt: TGTGCCAGTAGGAAACGGACAGGGGGCTTGAACACTGAAGCTTTCTTT
d_call: TRBD2; j_call: TRBJ2-5; v_call: TRBV19; clone_size: -; cdr3_aa: CATSTPGRQETQYF; cdr3_nt: TGTGCCACAAGTACGCCCGGGAGGCAAGAGACCCAGTACTTC
d_call: TRBD2; j_call: TRBJ2-1; v_call: TRBV19; clone_size: -; cdr3_aa: CASGAILVAGRNEQFF; cdr3_nt: TGTGCCAGTGGGGCTATATTAGTAGCGGGAAGGAATGAGCAGTTCTTC
d_call: TRBD1; j_call: TRBJ2-7; v_call: TRBV2; clone_size: -; cdr3_aa: CASRDGTGGPYEQYF; cdr3_nt: TGTGCCAGCAGGGACGGGACAGGGGGACCCTACGAGCAGTACTTC